The 2 T cell receptor beta chains in this list originate from one sample, sequenced in a study of T cells in Graves' hyperthyroidism and ophthalmopathy. It was RNA transcripts that yielded the amplified TCR beta CDR3 regions. The study used the HTBI primer set for a first-round RT-PCR of the TCR CDR3. TCRdb re-derived calls from the multiplex PCR reads in MiXCR, one entry per CDR3 protein. The sample has around 260,000 distinct CDR3 sequences, under 30% seen once. The specimen sequenced was blood. These receptors originate from a man aged 35 to 55 with Graves' hyperthyroidism that later progressed to Graves' ophthalmopathy.

Concerning this clonotype itself: This may stem from a read error, because a much larger clone lies one nucleotide away. V gene TRBV18 combines with J gene TRBJ2-5; 7 bases line up with TRBD2. The CDR3 runs to 14 residues. Germline assignment: CDR1 KGHSH and CDR2 LQKENI. The CDR3: CVSSPGLNQETQYF. Here the CDR3 DNA reads TGTGTCAGCTCACCGGGACTAAACCAAGAGACCCAGTACTTC.

Many counts were recorded for this clonotype. This chain connects TRBV29-1 to TRBJ2-7, with a tentative D call TRBD1 (5 bases). V was pared by 6 bases and J by 3 bases, with 18 bases between. Germline CDR1 and CDR2: SQVTM and ANQGSEA. This CDR3 is built from 14 residues. DNA for the CDR3: TGCAGCGTAAAGGGGCAGGGTCTTCTCTACGAGCAGTACTTC. This sequence encodes CSVKGQGLLYEQYF.